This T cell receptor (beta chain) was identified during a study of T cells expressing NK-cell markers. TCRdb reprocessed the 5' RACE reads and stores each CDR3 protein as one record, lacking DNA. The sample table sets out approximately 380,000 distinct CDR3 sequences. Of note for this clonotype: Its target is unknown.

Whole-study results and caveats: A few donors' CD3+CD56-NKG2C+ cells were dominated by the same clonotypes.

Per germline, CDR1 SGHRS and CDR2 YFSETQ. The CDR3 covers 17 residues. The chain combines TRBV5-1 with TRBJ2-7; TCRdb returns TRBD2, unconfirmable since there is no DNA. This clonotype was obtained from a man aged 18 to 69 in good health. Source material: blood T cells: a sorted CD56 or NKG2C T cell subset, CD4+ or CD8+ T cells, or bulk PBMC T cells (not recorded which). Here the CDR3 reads CASSPWTSGYGDYEQYF.